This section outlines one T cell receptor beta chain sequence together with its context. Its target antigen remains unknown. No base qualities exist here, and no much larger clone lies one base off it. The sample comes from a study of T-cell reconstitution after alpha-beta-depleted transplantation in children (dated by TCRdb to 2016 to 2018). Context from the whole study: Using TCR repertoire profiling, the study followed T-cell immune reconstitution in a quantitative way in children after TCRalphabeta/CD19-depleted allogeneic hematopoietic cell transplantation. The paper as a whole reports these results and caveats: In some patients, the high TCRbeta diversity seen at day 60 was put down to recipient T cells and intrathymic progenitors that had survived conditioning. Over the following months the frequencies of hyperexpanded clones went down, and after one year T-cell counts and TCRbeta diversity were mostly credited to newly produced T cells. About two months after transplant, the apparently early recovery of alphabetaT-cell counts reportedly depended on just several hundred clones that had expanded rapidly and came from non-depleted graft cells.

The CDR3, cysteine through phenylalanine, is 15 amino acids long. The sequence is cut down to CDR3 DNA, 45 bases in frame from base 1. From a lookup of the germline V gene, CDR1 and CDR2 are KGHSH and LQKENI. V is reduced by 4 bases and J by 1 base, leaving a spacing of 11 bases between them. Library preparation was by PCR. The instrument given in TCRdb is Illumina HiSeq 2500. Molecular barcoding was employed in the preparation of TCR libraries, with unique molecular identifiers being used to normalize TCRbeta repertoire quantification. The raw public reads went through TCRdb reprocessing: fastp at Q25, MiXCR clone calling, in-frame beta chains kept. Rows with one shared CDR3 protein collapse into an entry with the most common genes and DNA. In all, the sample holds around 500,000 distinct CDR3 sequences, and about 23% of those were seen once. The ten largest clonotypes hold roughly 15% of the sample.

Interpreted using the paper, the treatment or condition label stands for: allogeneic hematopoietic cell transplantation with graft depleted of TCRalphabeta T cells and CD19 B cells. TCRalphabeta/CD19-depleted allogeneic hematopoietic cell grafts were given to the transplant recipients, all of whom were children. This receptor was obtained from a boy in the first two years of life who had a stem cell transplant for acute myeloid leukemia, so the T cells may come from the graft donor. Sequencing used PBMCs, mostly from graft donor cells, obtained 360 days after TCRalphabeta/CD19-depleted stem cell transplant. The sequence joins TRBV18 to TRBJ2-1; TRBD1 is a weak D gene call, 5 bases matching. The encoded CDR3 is CASSRETGSYNEQFF. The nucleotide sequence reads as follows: TGTGCCAGCTCACGGGAAACAGGTTCCTACAATGAGCAGTTCTTC.